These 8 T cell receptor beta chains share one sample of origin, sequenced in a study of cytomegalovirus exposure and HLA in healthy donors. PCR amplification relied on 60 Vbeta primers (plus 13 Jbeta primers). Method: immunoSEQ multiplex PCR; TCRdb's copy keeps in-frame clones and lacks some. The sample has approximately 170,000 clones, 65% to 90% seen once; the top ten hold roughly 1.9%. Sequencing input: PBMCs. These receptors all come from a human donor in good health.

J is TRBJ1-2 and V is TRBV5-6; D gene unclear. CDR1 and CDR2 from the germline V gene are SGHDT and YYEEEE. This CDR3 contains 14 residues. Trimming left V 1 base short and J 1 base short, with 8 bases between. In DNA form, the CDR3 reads TGTGCCAGCAGCTTGTACAACCTTAACTATGGCTACACCTTC. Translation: CASSLYNLNYGYTF.

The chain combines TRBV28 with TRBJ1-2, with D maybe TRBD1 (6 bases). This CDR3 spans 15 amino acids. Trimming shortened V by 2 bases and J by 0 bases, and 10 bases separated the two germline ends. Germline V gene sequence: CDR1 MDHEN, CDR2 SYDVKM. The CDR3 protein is CASSLQTGTNYGYTF. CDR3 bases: TGTGCCAGCAGTTTACAGACAGGAACTAACTATGGCTACACCTTC.

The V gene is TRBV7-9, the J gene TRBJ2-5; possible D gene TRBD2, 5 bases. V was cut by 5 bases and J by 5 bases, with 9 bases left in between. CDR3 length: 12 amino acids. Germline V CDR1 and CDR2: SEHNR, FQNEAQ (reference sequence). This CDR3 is CASSRREETQYF. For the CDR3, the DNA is TGTGCCAGCAGCAGAAGGGAGGAGACCCAGTACTTC. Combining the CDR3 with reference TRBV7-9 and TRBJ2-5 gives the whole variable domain DTGVSQNPRHKITKRGQNVTFRCDPISEHNRLYWYRQTLGQGPEFLTYFQNEAQLEKSRLLSDRFSAERPKGSFSTLEIQRTEQGDSAMYLCASSRREETQYFGPGTRLLVL.

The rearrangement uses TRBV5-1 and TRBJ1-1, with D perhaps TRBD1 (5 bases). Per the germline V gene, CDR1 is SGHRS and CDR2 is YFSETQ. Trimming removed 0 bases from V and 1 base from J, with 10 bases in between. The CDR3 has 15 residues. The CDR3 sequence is CASSLGTGRNTEAFF. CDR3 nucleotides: TGCGCCAGCAGCTTGGGTACAGGACGGAACACTGAAGCTTTCTTT.

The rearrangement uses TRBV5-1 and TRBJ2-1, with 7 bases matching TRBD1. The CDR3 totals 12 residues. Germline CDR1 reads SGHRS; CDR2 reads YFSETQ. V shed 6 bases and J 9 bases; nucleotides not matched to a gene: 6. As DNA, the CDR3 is TGCGCCAGCAAACTTAACAGGGGTGAGCAGTTCTTC. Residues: CASKLNRGEQFF.

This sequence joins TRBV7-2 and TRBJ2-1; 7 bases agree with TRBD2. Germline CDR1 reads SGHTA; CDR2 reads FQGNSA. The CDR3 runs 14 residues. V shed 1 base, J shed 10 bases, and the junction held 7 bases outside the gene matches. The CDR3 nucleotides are TGTGCCAGCAGCTTAGGGTCGGGAGGTGGGGAGCAGTTCTTC. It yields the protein CASSLGSGGGEQFF.

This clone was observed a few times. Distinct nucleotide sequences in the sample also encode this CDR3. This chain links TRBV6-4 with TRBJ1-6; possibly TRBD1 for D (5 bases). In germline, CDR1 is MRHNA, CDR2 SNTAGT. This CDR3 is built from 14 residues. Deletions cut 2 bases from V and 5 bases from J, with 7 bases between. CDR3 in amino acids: CASSDGGDNSPLHF. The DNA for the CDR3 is TGTGCCAGCAGTGACGGGGGGGATAATTCACCCCTCCACTTT.

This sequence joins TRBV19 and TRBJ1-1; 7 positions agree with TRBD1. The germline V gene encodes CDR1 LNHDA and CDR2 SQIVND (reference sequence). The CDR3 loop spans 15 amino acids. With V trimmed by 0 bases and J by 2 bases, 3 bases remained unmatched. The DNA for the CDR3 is TGTGCCAGTAGTATAGACAGGGGGGCTAACACTGAAGCTTTCTTT. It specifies CASSIDRGANTEAFF.